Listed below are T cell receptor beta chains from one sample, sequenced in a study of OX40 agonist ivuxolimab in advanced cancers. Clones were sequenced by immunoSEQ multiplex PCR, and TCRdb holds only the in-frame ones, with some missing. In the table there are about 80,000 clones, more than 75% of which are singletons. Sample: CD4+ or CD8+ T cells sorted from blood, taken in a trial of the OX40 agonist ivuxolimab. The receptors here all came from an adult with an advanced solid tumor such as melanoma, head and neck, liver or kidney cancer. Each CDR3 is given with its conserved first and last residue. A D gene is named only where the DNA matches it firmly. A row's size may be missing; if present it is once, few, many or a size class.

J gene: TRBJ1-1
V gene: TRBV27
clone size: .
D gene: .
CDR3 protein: CASSFVKGITNTEAFF
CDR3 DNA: TGTGCCAGCAGTTTCGTAAAGGGAATAACGAACACTGAAGCTTTCTTT

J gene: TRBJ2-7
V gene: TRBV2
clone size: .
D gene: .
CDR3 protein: CASSEVATSSAEQYF
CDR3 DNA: TGTGCCAGCAGTGAAGTGGCCACTTCTTCGGCCGAGCAGTACTTC

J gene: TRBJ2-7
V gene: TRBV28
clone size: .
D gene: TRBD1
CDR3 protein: CASSLPGTGAYEQYF
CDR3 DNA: TGTGCCAGCAGTCTGCCCGGGACAGGGGCCTACGAGCAGTACTTC

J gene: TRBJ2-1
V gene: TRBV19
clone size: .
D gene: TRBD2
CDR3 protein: CASSTLAGGPYNEQFF
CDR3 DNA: TGTGCCAGTAGTACCTTAGCGGGAGGGCCATACAATGAGCAGTTCTTC

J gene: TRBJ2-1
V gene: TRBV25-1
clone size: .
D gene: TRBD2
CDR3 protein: CASGLAGGWNEQFF
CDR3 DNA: TGTGCCAGCGGACTGGCGGGAGGGTGGAATGAGCAGTTCTTC

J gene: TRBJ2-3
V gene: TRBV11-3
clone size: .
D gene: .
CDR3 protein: CASSLFGQGTDTQYF
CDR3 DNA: TGTGCCAGCAGCTTATTTGGGCAGGGCACAGATACGCAGTATTTT

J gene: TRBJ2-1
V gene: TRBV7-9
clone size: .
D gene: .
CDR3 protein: CASSPDGILGNEQFF
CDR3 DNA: TGTGCCAGCAGCCCAGACGGGATCCTAGGGAATGAGCAGTTCTTC

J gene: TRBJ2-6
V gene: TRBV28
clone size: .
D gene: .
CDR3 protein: CASSLSNQGLEGANVLTF
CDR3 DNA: TGTGCCAGCAGTTTATCCAACCAGGGTTTAGAAGGGGCCAACGTCCTGACTTTC

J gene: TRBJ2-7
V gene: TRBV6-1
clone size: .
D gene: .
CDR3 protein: CASSLAPGPEQYF
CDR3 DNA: TGTGCCAGCAGCCTAGCACCGGGGCCCGAGCAGTACTTC

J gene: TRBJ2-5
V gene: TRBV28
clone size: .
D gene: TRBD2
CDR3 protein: CASGRRAGGPRETQYF
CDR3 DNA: TGTGCCAGCGGCCGTCGAGCGGGAGGGCCCCGAGAGACCCAGTACTTC

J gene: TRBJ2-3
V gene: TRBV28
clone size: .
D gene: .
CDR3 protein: CATGVFITDTQYF
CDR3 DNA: TGTGCCACCGGAGTTTTCATCACAGATACGCAGTATTTT

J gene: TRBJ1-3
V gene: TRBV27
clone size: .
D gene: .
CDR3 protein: CASSPRIWGRSGNTIYF
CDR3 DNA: TGTGCCAGCAGTCCCCGGATTTGGGGGCGCTCTGGAAACACCATATATTTT

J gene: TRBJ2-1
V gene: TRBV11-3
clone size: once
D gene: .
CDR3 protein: CASSLGDGGYNEQFF
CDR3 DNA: TGTGCCAGCAGCTTAGGGGATGGGGGTTACAATGAGCAGTTCTTC

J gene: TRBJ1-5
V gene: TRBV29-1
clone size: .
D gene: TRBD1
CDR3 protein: CSVEGGTGQHF
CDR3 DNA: TGCAGCGTTGAAGGGGGGACAGGGCAGCATTTT

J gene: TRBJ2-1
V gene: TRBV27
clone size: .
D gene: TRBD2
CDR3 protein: CASTNPGASGRKGNEQFF
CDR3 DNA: TGTGCCAGCACCAACCCCGGAGCTAGCGGGAGGAAAGGCAATGAGCAGTTCTTC

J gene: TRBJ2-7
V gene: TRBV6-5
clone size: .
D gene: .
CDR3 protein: CASSYSGQSYEQYF
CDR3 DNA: TGTGCCAGCAGTTACTCTGGGCAATCCTACGAGCAGTACTTC

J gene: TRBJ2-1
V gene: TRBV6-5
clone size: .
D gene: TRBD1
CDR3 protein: CASSSGTGRDRQFF
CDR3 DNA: TGTGCCAGCAGTTCCGGGACAGGGCGAGACCGGCAGTTCTTC

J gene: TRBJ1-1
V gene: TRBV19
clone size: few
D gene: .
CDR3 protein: CASSIQQGANTEAFF
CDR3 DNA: TGTGCCAGTAGTATCCAGCAGGGCGCGAACACTGAAGCTTTCTTT

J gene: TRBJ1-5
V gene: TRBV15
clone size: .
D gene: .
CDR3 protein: CATSRLTNQPQHF
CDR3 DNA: TGTGCCACCAGCAGACTGACGAATCAGCCCCAGCATTTT

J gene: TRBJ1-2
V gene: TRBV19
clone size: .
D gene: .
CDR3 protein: CASIAGTANYGYTF
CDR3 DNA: TGTGCCAGTATTGCCGGGACGGCTAACTATGGCTACACCTTC

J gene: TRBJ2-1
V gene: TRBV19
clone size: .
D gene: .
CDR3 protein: CASNPGRSYNEQFF
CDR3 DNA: TGTGCCAGTAATCCAGGGAGGTCCTACAATGAGCAGTTCTTC

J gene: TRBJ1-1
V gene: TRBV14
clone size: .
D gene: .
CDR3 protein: CASSFASGSAEAFF
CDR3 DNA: TGTGCCAGCAGCTTTGCTTCAGGGAGCGCTGAAGCTTTCTTT

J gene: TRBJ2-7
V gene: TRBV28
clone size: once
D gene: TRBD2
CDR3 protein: CASRTSGPYEQYF
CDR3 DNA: TGTGCCAGCAGGACTAGCGGCCCCTACGAGCAGTACTTC

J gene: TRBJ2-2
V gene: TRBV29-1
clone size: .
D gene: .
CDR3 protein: CSVITTGLLTGEPFF
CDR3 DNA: TGCAGCGTCATAACGACCGGACTCCTCACCGGGGAGCCGTTTTTT

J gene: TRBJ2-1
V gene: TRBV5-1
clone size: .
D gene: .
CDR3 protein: CASSLEWELNEQFF
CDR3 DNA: TGCGCCAGCAGCTTGGAGTGGGAACTCAATGAGCAGTTCTTC

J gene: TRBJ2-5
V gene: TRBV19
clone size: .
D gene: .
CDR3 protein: CASRKDSGQETQYF
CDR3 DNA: TGTGCCAGTAGAAAGGACAGCGGCCAGGAGACCCAGTACTTC

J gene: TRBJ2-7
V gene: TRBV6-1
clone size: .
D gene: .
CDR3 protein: CASSEVGSIYEQYF
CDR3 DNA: TGTGCCAGCAGTGAGGTCGGGAGTATCTACGAGCAGTACTTC

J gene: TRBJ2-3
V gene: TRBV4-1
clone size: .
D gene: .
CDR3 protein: CASSQVFADTQYF
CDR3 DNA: TGCGCCAGCAGCCAAGTTTTCGCAGATACGCAGTATTTT

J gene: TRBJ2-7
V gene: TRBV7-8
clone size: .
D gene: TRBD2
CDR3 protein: CASTRTSGSDEQYF
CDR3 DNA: TGTGCCAGCACAAGGACTAGCGGGTCTGACGAGCAGTACTTC

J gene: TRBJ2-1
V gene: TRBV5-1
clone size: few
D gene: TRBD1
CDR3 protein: CASSSSPGQGGNEQFF
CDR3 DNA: TGCGCCAGCAGCTCGTCTCCGGGACAGGGTGGCAATGAGCAGTTCTTC

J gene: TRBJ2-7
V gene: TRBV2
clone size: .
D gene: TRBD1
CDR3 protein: CATGQVDYEQYF
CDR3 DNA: TGTGCCACAGGACAGGTTGACTACGAGCAGTACTTC

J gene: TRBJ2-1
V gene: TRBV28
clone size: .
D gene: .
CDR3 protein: CASSFASSRGNEQFF
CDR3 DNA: TGTGCCAGCAGTTTTGCGTCTTCGAGGGGGAATGAGCAGTTCTTC

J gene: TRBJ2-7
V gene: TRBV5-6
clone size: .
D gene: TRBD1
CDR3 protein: CASSLYQGAYEQYF
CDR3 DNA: TGTGCCAGCAGCTTGTACCAGGGGGCCTACGAGCAGTACTTC

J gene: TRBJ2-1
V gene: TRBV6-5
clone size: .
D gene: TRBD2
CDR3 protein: CASSYGSGRFYNEQFF
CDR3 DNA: TGTGCCAGCAGTTACGGAAGCGGGAGGTTCTACAATGAGCAGTTCTTC

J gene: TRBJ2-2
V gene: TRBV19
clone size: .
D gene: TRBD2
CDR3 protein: CASSIQREINTGELFF
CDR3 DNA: TGTGCCAGTAGTATCCAGCGGGAGATAAACACCGGGGAGCTGTTTTTT

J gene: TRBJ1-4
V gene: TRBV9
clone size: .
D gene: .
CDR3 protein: CASSADPGHADNYAEKLFF
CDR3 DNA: TGTGCCAGCAGCGCCGATCCGGGACACGCGGATAACTACGCTGAAAAACTGTTTTTT

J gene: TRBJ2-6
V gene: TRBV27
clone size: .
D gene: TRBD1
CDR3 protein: CASTRTGGAGGANVLTF
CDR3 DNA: TGTGCCAGCACCCGGACAGGGGGCGCGGGCGGGGCCAACGTCCTGACTTTC

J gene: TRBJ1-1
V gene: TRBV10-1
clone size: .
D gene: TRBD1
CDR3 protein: CASSKGQQNTEAFF
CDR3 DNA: TGCGCCAGCAGCAAGGGACAGCAGAACACTGAAGCTTTCTTT

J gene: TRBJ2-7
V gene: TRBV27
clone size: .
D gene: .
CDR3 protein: CASSEEGAGSYEQYF
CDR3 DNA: TGTGCCAGCAGTGAGGAGGGGGCCGGTTCCTACGAGCAGTACTTC